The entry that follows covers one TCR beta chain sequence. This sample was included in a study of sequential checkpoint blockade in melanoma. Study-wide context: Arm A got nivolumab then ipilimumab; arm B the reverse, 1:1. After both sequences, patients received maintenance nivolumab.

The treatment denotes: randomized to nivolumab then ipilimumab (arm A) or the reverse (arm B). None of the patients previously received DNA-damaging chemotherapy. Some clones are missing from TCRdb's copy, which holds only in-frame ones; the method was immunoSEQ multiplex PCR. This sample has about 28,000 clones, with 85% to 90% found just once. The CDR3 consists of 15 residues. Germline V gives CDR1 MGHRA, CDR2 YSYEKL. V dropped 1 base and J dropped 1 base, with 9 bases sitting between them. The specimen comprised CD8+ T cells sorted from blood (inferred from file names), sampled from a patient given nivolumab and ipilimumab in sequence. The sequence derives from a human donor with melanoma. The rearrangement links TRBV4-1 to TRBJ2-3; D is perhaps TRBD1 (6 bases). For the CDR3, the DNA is TGCGCCAGCAGCCAAGTAAGACAGGGCACAGATACGCAGTATTTT. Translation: CASSQVRQGTDTQYF.